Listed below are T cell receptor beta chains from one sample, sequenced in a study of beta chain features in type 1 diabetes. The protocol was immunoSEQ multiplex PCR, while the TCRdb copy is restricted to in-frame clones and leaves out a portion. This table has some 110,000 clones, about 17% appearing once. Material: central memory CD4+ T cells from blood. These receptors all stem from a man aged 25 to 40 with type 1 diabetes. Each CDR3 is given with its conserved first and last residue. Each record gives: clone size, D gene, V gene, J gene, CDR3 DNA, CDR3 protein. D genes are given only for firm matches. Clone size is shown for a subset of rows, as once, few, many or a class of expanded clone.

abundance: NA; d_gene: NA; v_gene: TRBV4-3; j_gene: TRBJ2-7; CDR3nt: TGCGCCAGCAGCCAAGGGCCAGGACGACACTACGAGCAGTACTTC; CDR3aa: CASSQGPGRHYEQYF
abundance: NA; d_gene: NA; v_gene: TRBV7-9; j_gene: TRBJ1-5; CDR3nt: TGTGCCAGCAGCTTAGATTGGCAGCCCAATCAGCCCCAGCATTTT; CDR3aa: CASSLDWQPNQPQHF
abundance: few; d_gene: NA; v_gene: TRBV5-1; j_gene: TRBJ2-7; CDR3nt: TGCGCCAGCAGCTTATATGGGGATCTGTCGAGCGAGCAGTACTTC; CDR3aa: CASSLYGDLSSEQYF
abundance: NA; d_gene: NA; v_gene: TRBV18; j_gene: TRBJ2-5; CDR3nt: TGTGCCAGCTCACCACGCGAAAAAGAGACCCAGTACTTC; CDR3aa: CASSPREKETQYF
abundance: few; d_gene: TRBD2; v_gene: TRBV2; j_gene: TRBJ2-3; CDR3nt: TGTGCCACCCACCGGGACTATTTCACAGATACGCAGTATTTT; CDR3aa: CATHRDYFTDTQYF
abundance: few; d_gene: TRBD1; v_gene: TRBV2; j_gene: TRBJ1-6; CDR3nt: TGTGCCAGCAGTCGAGGGGGCGTCGTGAATTCACCCCTCCACTTT; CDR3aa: CASSRGGVVNSPLHF
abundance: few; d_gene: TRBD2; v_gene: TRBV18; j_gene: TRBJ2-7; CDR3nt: TGTGCCAGCTCACCCACTAGCGGGGGGAGCCACGAGCAGTACTTC; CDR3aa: CASSPTSGGSHEQYF
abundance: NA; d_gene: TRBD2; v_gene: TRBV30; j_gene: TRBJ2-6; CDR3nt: TGTGCCTGGAGTCGGGGGGACGGGGCCAACGTCCTGACTTTC; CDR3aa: CAWSRGDGANVLTF
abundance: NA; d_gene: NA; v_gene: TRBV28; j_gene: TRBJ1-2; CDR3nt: TGTGCCAGCAGTTTGAGACGGGAGGCCTACACCTTC; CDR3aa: CASSLRREAYTF
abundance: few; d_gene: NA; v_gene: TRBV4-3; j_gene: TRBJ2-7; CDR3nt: TGCGCCAGCAGCCAAGAGGAGTCCGCCGGGAGACACGAGCAGTACTTC; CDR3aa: CASSQEESAGRHEQYF
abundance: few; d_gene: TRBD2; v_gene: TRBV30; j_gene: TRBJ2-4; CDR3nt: TGTGCCTGGCGGACTAGCGGGGCCAAAAACATTCAGTACTTC; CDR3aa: CAWRTSGAKNIQYF
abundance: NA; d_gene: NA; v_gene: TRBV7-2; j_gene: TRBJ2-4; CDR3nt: TGTGCCAGCGGACCAGGTTCAACACGAAACATTCAGTACTTC; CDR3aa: CASGPGSTRNIQYF
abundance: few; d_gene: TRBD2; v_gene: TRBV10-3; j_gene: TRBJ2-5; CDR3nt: TGTGCCATTAAAACGGGGACTAGCGGGGACATACAAGAGACCCAGTACTTC; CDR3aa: CAIKTGTSGDIQETQYF
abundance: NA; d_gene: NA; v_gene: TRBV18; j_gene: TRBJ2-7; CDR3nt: TGTGCCAGCTCACCAGCGACAGGAGGAGCCTCTTACGAGCAGTACTTC; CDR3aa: CASSPATGGASYEQYF
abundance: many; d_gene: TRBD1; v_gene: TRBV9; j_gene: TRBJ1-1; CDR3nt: TGTGCCAGCAGTCCCGGGACAGGGGGCTGGACTGAAGCTTTCTTT; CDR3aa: CASSPGTGGWTEAFF
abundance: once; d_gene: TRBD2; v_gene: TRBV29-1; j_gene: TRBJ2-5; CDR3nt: TGCAGCGCCCTAAGAGGGGGCGGCGGGGGGGAAGAGACCCAGTACTTC; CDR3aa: CSALRGGGGGEETQYF
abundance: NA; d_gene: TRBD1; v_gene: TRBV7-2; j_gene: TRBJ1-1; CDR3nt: TGTGCCAGCAGCTCTACAGGGGGGAACACTGAAGCTTTCTTT; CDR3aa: CASSSTGGNTEAFF
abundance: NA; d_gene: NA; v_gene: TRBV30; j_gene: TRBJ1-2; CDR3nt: TGTGCCTTGGACGTTGGTGGCTACACCTTC; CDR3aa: CALDVGGYTF
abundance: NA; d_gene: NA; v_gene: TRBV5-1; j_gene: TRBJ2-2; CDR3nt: TGCGCCAGCAGCTTATACACCGGGGAGCTGTTTTTT; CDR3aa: CASSLYTGELFF
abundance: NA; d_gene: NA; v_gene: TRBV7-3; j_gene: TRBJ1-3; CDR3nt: TGTGCCAGCAGCTTAACGGGGCTTTCTGGAAACACCATATATTTT; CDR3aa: CASSLTGLSGNTIYF
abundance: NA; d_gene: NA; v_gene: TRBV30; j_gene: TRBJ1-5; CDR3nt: TGTGCCTGGAGTGTACAGCCTGATCAGCCCCAGCATTTT; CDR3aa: CAWSVQPDQPQHF
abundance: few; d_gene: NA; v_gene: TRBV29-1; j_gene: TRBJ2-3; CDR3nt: TGCAGCGTTGAAGTCAGCTTGGGAGATACGCAGTATTTT; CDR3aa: CSVEVSLGDTQYF